This TCR beta chain was sequenced for a study of blood T cell repertoires in COVID-19. Background on the study: Acute-phase and convalescent COVID-19 samples originated in the United States, Italy and Spain. The cDNA or gDNA used as material had been derived from T cells, B-cell-depleted T cells, or PBMCs.

Original handling: The authors estimated nucleated cell counts from reference gene primer amplification. Method: immunoSEQ multiplex PCR; TCRdb's copy keeps in-frame clones and lacks some. V, J and clone size are those of that table, while D and trimming were read from the DNA. Counted here are fewer than 150,000 clones, about four fifths occurring once; the ten biggest clones make up just under 9%. The ends were cut back, 8 bases at V and 4 bases at J, with 9 bases in the middle. Looked up from germline, CDR1 is WNHNN and CDR2 is SYGVQD (reference sequence). The CDR3 is 12 amino acids. Sequencing used peripheral blood. The chain couples TRBV10-1 to TRBJ2-1; no clear D gene. The receptor was derived from a woman of 80 years or more in a cohort sampled during active or convalescent COVID-19. CDR3: CASVRCYNEQFF. The CDR3 coding sequence is TGCGCCAGCGTCCGGTGTTACAATGAGCAGTTCTTC.